Presented here are 31 T cell receptor beta chains from one specimen sequenced in a study of blood T cell repertoires in COVID-19. Sequencing was performed with immunoSEQ multiplex PCR; in TCRdb, only in-frame clones are kept and a portion is missing. This table has 30,000 to 40,000 clones, about 88% appearing once. Sequenced sample: peripheral blood. All receptors derive from a man aged 65 to 79 with active COVID-19.

CDR3 region: CASSTNNLAFF. The CDR3 nucleotides read TGTGCCAGCAGTACTAATAACTTAGCTTTCTTT. V is TRBV27 and J is TRBJ1-1; D not certain. The CDR3 has 11 amino acids. V lost 5 bases and J lost 10, with 11 bases in between. The germline V gene encodes CDR1 MNHEY and CDR2 SMNVEV (reference sequence).

The chain recombines TRBV11-2 with TRBJ2-7, with a possible D match to TRBD1 (6 bases). V shed 5 bases and J shed 4 bases, with 12 bases lying between them. Germline V gene data show CDR1 as SGHAT and CDR2 as FQNNGV. The length of the CDR3 is 13 residues. DNA of the CDR3: TGTGCCAGCAGCACGGACAGATTATACGAGCAGTACTTC. It codes for CASSTDRLYEQYF. Combining the CDR3 with reference TRBV11-2 and TRBJ2-7 gives the whole variable domain EAGVAQSPRYKIIEKRQSVAFWCNPISGHATLYWYQQILGQGPKLLIQFQNNGVVDDSQLPKDRFSAERLKGVDSTLKIQPAKLEDSAVYLCASSTDRLYEQYFGPGTRLTVT.

The rearrangement uses TRBV7-3 and TRBJ2-2; 7 bases are shared with TRBD1. The V gene's germline CDR1 is SGHTA and CDR2 FQGTGA. This CDR3 region has 15 residues. Trimming took 6 bases from V and 0 from J; bases not matched to a gene: 4. The CDR3 nucleotides are TGTGCCAGCAGTTACGGGACAGCGAACACCGGGGAGCTGTTTTTT. It codes for CASSYGTANTGELFF. Full variable domain (outside the CDR3, taken from reference TRBV7-3 and TRBJ2-2): GAGVSQTPSNKVTEKGKYVELRCDPISGHTALYWYRQSLGQGPEFLIYFQGTGAADDSGLPNDRFFAVRPEGSVSTLKIQRTERGDSAVYLCASSYGTANTGELFFGEGSRLTVL.

The chain joins TRBV5-8 to TRBJ2-7, with 8 bases aligning to TRBD2. Germline CDR1 is SGHTS and CDR2 is YDEGEE. This CDR3 comprises 16 residues. Losses at the gene ends were 5 bases for V and 0 bases for J; bases not matched to a gene: 10. CDR3 DNA: TGTGCCAGCAGTACTTACTTAGCGGGACCCTCCTACGAGCAGTACTTC. This translates into CASSTYLAGPSYEQYF.

This clone was recorded a few times. The genes are TRBV2 and TRBJ2-5; maybe TRBD1 (7 bases). V was pared by 6 bases and J by 2 bases, with 16 bases between. This CDR3 spans 15 amino acids. In germline, CDR1 is SNHLY, CDR2 FYNNEI. The CDR3 is CASRRRGQIQETQYF. CDR3 DNA sequence: TGTGCCAGCAGGAGGAGGGGGCAGATTCAAGAGACCCAGTACTTC. Using reference TRBV2 and TRBJ2-5 for the parts outside the CDR3, the full variable domain is EPEVTQTPSHQVTQMGQEVILRCVPISNHLYFYWYRQILGQKVEFLVSFYNNEISEKSEIFDDQFSVERPDGSNFTLKIRSTKLEDSAMYFCASRRRGQIQETQYFGPGTRLLVL.

The chain is built from TRBV18 and TRBJ2-6, with TRBD1 matching over 7 bases. Germline trimming cut 3 bases from V and 0 bases from J; bases unmatched to any gene: 5. The CDR3 is 17 amino acids. From germline, CDR1 is KGHSH and CDR2 LQKENI. CDR3 bases: TGTGCCAGCTCACCTTGGGACAGTGTCTCTGGGGCCAACGTCCTGACTTTC. This translates into CASSPWDSVSGANVLTF.

The chain has TRBV18 and TRBJ1-5; 9 bases align to TRBD1. The CDR3 is 14 residues long. J was trimmed by 3 bases and V by 5 bases; bases with no gene match: 2. Germline V lookup: CDR1 KGHSH, CDR2 LQKENI. CDR3 nucleotide sequence: TGTGCCAGCTCATCACAGGGGGCCAATCAGCCCCAGCATTTT. Protein product: CASSSQGANQPQHF.

The gene calls are TRBV4-1 and TRBJ2-7, with 9 bases fitting TRBD1. Germline V lookup: CDR1 MGHRA, CDR2 YSYEKL. V shed 4 bases, J shed 4 bases, and the junction held 8 bases outside the gene matches. CDR3 length equals 15 residues. The CDR3 coding sequence is TGCGCCAGCAGCCGACCGGGACAGGGTGATTACGAGCAGTACTTC. Amino acid sequence: CASSRPGQGDYEQYF.

The chain couples TRBV5-1 to TRBJ2-5; 7 nucleotides align to TRBD2. The CDR3 length is 13 residues. The germline V gene encodes CDR1 SGHRS and CDR2 YFSETQ. V dropped 6 bases and J dropped 5; count of bases not matched to a gene: 7. The CDR3 DNA sequence: TGCGCCAGCACCCCCGTGGGGGGGGAGACCCAGTACTTC. Protein product: CASTPVGGETQYF.

V and J are TRBV6-5 and TRBJ1-1; 10 nucleotides agree with TRBD1. The CDR3 has 12 amino acids. V trimming: 5 bases; J trimming: 10 bases; junction bases outside the gene matches: 4. CDR1 and CDR2 (germline): MNHEY, SVGAGI. CDR3 sequence: CASSPRQGAAFF. DNA for the CDR3: TGTGCCAGCAGTCCACGACAGGGGGCAGCTTTCTTT.

This clone was seen only a few times. The chain uses TRBV5-1 and TRBJ2-2; a possible D gene is TRBD2 (6 bases). The CDR3 has 17 residues. Trimming left V 0 bases short and J 7 bases short, with 19 bases between. The V gene's germline CDR1 is SGHRS and CDR2 YFSETQ. CDR3 bases: TGCGCCAGCAGCTTGGGCGGCGGGAATGTCTTTAGCGGGGAGCTGTTTTTT. It encodes CASSLGGGNVFSGELFF.

The chain has TRBV6-1 and TRBJ1-2; 10 positions match TRBD1. This CDR3 region has 15 residues. V lost 3 bases to trimming and J lost 4 bases; unmatched junction nucleotides: 5. The germline V gene has CDR1 MNHNS and CDR2 SASEGT. CDR3 nucleotides: TGTGCCAGCAGTGACCGGGACAGGGGTTTCTATGGCTACACCTTC. Residues: CASSDRDRGFYGYTF.

This chain uses TRBV5-6 with TRBJ2-3; 13 nucleotides align to TRBD2. The CDR3 has 16 amino acids. From germline, CDR1 is SGHDT and CDR2 YYEEEE. The junction had 3 bases not matched to a gene; V was cut back by 3 bases and J by 2 bases. The CDR3 is CASSSGLAGDTDTQYF. DNA of the CDR3: TGTGCCAGCAGCTCCGGACTAGCGGGGGACACAGATACGCAGTATTTT.

This rearrangement joins TRBV25-1 to TRBJ2-7; D is unclear. Germline CDR1 MGHDK, CDR2 SYGVNS. V was shortened by 0 bases and J by 3 bases, with 9 bases between the two germline ends. This CDR3 has 14 amino acids. The CDR3 spells CASSEYGKNYEQYF. The CDR3 bases are TGTGCCAGCAGTGAATATGGCAAAAACTACGAGCAGTACTTC.

This clone was found once. This CDR3 is CASSLFRGGRNSPLHF. CDR3 coding DNA: TGTGCCAGCAGCTTATTCAGAGGGGGTAGGAATTCACCCCTCCACTTT. The rearrangement joins TRBV7-8 to TRBJ1-6; tentative D call: TRBD1 (6 bases). CDR1 and CDR2 (germline): SGHVS, FQNEAQ. The CDR3 has 16 residues. Trimming removed 2 bases at V and 7 bases at J, with 15 bases between.

V usage is TRBV6-1 and J usage is TRBJ2-5, with 8 bases matching TRBD2. The V gene end was trimmed by 3 bases and the J gene end by 5 bases; junction bases not matched to a gene: 8. Germline V lookup: CDR1 MNHNS, CDR2 SASEGT. The CDR3 totals 15 residues. The CDR3 loop is CASSETSGSGETQYF. CDR3 DNA: TGTGCCAGCAGTGAGACCAGCGGGAGCGGGGAGACCCAGTACTTC.

This clone was picked up one time. V and J are TRBV2 and TRBJ2-2, with TRBD2 identical over 8 bases. The CDR3 is made up of 16 amino acids. CDR1 is SNHLY and CDR2 is FYNNEI in the germline V gene. The J segment lost 6 bases and the V segment lost 3 bases, leaving 9 bases of the junction unmatched. The CDR3 DNA sequence: TGTGCCAGCAGTGAGTGGCGGGGGGTCCAAGCCGGGGAGCTGTTTTTT. Its protein is CASSEWRGVQAGELFF.

This clone was detected a few times. This chain connects TRBV23-1 to TRBJ2-7; D ambiguous. TRBV23-1 is an open reading frame, and its role is uncertain. The CDR3 has 13 residues. The germline V and J ends were trimmed by 0 bases and 5 bases, with 8 bases remaining between them. The CDR3: CASSQSQFHEQYF. DNA for the CDR3: TGCGCCAGCAGTCAATCCCAGTTCCACGAGCAGTACTTC.

The V gene is TRBV3-1 (or the pseudogene TRBV3-2), the J gene TRBJ1-5; 9 positions agree with TRBD1. Per the germline V gene, CDR1 is LGHDT and CDR2 is YNNKEL (reference sequence). This CDR3 region has 17 residues. V lost 0 bases, J lost 5 bases, and 8 bases stayed unmatched. The CDR3 nucleotides read TGTGCCAGCAGCCAAGATCCCTTCGACAGGGGGTATCAGCCCCAGCATTTT. It is translated as CASSQDPFDRGYQPQHF.

This clone was found a few times. The chain uses TRBV9 and TRBJ2-1, with a tentative D call TRBD2 (5 bases). The CDR3 is 17 amino acids. CDR1 is SGDLS, CDR2 YYNGEE, per germline. Trimming removed 0 bases from V and 0 bases from J, with 13 bases in between. The CDR3: CASSVEEAISSYNEQFF. CDR3 DNA sequence: TGTGCCAGCAGCGTAGAGGAGGCGATCAGCTCCTACAATGAGCAGTTCTTC.

The chain combines TRBV19 with TRBJ2-1, with D possibly TRBD1 on 5 matching bases. Germline lookup yields CDR1 LNHDA and CDR2 SQIVND (reference sequence). The length of the CDR3 is 16 residues. The germline V and J ends were trimmed by 5 bases and 8 bases, with 22 bases remaining between them. CDR3 region: CASSLTQQGVGHEQFF. CDR3 nucleotides: TGTGCCAGTAGTCTTACACAGCAGGGCGTGGGGCATGAGCAGTTCTTC.

The rearrangement uses TRBV5-1 and TRBJ2-3, with TRBD2 matching 12 bases. After removal of 3 bases from V and 4 bases from J, the junction contained 15 bases not matched to a gene. CDR1 is SGHRS and CDR2 is YFSETQ in the germline V gene. The CDR3 is 19 residues long. The CDR3 DNA reads TGCGCCAGCAGCTATGACATTTTTAGCAGACTAGCGGGAGCAGATACGCAGTATTTT. Translating gives CASSYDIFSRLAGADTQYF.

This clone was found once. CDR3 sequence: CAIGGQGNTGELFF. CDR3 bases: TGTGCCATTGGGGGACAGGGGAACACCGGGGAGCTGTTTTTT. This chain uses TRBV7-7 with TRBJ2-2; 9 nucleotides agree with TRBD1. Trimming at V came to 10 bases and at J to 1 base, leaving 4 bases not matched to a gene. Germline V lookup: CDR1 SSHAT, CDR2 FNYEAQ (reference sequence). This CDR3 comprises 14 residues. The full variable domain, completed using reference TRBV7-7 and TRBJ2-2, is GAGVSQSPRYKVTKRGQDVTLRCDPISSHATLYWYQQALGQGPEFLTYFNYEAQPDKSGLPSDRFSAERPEGSISTLTIQRTEQRDSAMYRCAIGGQGNTGELFFGEGSRLTVL.

This clone has just a few counts. V and J are TRBV19 and TRBJ1-3; no clear D. Trimming shortened V by 6 bases and J by 1 base, and 4 bases separated the two germline ends. The CDR3 has 12 residues. Germline values: CDR1 LNHDA, CDR2 SQIVND (reference sequence). The CDR3 region has the DNA TGTGCCAGTAGCAGGTCTGGAAACACCATATATTTT. Its protein product is CASSRSGNTIYF.

This chain uses TRBV28 with TRBJ2-2; TRBD2 might be the D (6 bases). CDR3 length equals 15 residues. CDR1 is MDHEN, CDR2 SYDVKM, per germline. Trimming took off 2 bases at V and 7 bases at J, with 14 bases between the two ends. This chain's CDR3 is CASSLGAGRHGELFF. The CDR3 nucleotides read TGTGCCAGCAGTTTAGGGGCGGGACGTCACGGGGAGCTGTTTTTT.

The chain combines TRBV9 with TRBJ2-3; the match to TRBD1 covers 8 bases. This CDR3 region has 16 residues. From germline, CDR1 is SGDLS and CDR2 YYNGEE. V lost 4 bases and J lost 2; bases outside the gene matches: 9. The CDR3 spells CASSPWQGASTDTQYF. The CDR3 DNA follows: TGTGCCAGCAGCCCGTGGCAGGGGGCATCCACAGATACGCAGTATTTT.

This chain links TRBV2 with TRBJ1-4, with 7 bases identical to TRBD1. CDR1 is SNHLY, CDR2 FYNNEI, per germline. The CDR3 runs to 13 residues. V was pared by 6 bases and J by 5 bases, with 3 bases of the junction left unmatched. CDR3 loop: CASRTGSNEKLFF. The CDR3 DNA sequence: TGTGCCAGCAGGACAGGGTCCAATGAAAAACTGTTTTTT.

As to this clone: One end of the junction varies from germline; a read error may be responsible. V is TRBV27 and J is TRBJ2-1; TRBD2 might be the D (5 bases). Germline V gives CDR1 MNHEY, CDR2 SMNVEV (reference sequence). CDR3 length: 15 amino acids. The CDR3 is CVSSLSGSSYNEQFF. The CDR3 coding sequence is TGTGTCAGCAGTTTGAGCGGAAGCTCCTACAATGAGCAGTTCTTC.

The chain is built from TRBV19 and TRBJ2-2; tentative D call: TRBD1 (6 bases). The CDR3 loop spans 13 amino acids. Trimming took 9 bases from V and 1 from J, leaving 9 bases between them. Germline V CDR1 and CDR2: LNHDA, SQIVND (reference sequence). In nucleotides, the CDR3 is TGTGCCAGCAGGGACATGAACACCGGGGAGCTGTTTTTT. This encodes CASRDMNTGELFF.

This sequence joins TRBV28 and TRBJ2-3; 10 bases map to TRBD2. The CDR3 has 16 residues. V lost 3 bases, J lost 0 bases, and 3 bases stayed unmatched. Germline CDR1 MDHEN, CDR2 SYDVKM. CDR3 loop: CASSFTSGASTDTQYF. The CDR3 nucleotides read TGTGCCAGCAGTTTCACTAGCGGGGCTAGCACAGATACGCAGTATTTT.

Written as DNA, the CDR3 is TGCAGCGTTGTGAAGTTATGGCGTCAGGGCAGCAATGAGCAGTTCTTC. It is translated as CSVVKLWRQGSNEQFF. The V and J genes are TRBV29-1 and TRBJ2-1, with D possibly being TRBD1 (5 bases). Germline V gene lookup returns CDR1 SQVTM and CDR2 ANQGSEA. The CDR3 has 16 amino acids. V was shortened by 4 bases and J by 6 bases, with 22 bases between the two germline ends.